The 32 T cell receptor beta chains below all came from one sample that was sequenced in a study of cytomegalovirus exposure and HLA in healthy donors. The primer mix had 60 Vbeta and 13 Jbeta primers. Only in-frame clones appear in the TCRdb table, and some are missing; sequencing was by immunoSEQ multiplex PCR. The table records some 160,000 clones, over 60% of them present only once. Sequencing was performed on PBMCs. These receptors came from a woman aged 25 to 39 in good health and CMV-seronegative.

The rearrangement joins TRBV6-4 to TRBJ1-2; D possibly corresponds to TRBD1 (6 bases). The V and J ends lost 3 bases and 0 bases respectively, with 11 bases between them. The V gene's germline CDR1 is MRHNA and CDR2 SNTAGT. CDR3 size: 15 residues. CDR3 nucleotide sequence: TGTGCCAGCAGTGAACAGGGTACCCCTAACTATGGCTACACCTTC. Protein product: CASSEQGTPNYGYTF.

This clone was seen more than once but under ten times. The chain couples TRBV18 to TRBJ1-4; the D gene is possibly TRBD1 (5 bases). The length of the CDR3 is 15 residues. Germline V gene lookup returns CDR1 KGHSH and CDR2 LQKENI. The V and J ends lost 6 bases and 0 bases respectively, with 11 bases between them. The CDR3 region has the DNA TGTGCCAGCTCCTTTAGGACAACAACTAATGAAAAACTGTTTTTT. Translating gives CASSFRTTTNEKLFF. The full variable domain, with the rest looked up from reference TRBV18 and TRBJ1-4, is NAGVMQNPRHLVRRRGQEARLRCSPMKGHSHVYWYRQLPEEGLKFMVYLQKENIIDESGMPKERFSAEFPKEGPSILRIQQVVRGDSAAYFCASSFRTTTNEKLFFGSGTQLSVL.

CDR3 region: CASSPQVRNTEAFF. CDR3 sequence (DNA): TGTGCCAGCAGCCCCCAGGTGAGGAACACTGAAGCTTTCTTT. The chain couples TRBV9 to TRBJ1-1; D unclear. Germline CDR1 is SGDLS and CDR2 is YYNGEE. This CDR3 has 14 residues. The ends were cut back, 4 bases at V and 1 base at J, with 11 bases in the middle.

This clone was found once. CDR3 sequence: CASSVVPGTGGIYGYTF. CDR3 DNA sequence: TGTGCCAGCAGCGTAGTGCCCGGGACAGGTGGAATCTATGGCTACACCTTC. The chain combines TRBV9 with TRBJ1-2; 8 bases map to TRBD1. There are 17 residues in the CDR3. Trimming at V came to 0 bases and at J to 4 bases, leaving 11 bases not matched to a gene. Per germline, CDR1 SGDLS and CDR2 YYNGEE.

The rearrangement links TRBV2 to TRBJ2-3; D gene unclear. Germline V gives CDR1 SNHLY, CDR2 FYNNEI. Trimming took off 9 bases at V and 2 bases at J, with 18 bases between the two ends. The CDR3 runs to 15 residues. The CDR3 DNA is TGTGCCAGTCCCGTAGCTGCCCCCACCACAGATACGCAGTATTTT. Residues: CASPVAAPTTDTQYF. Full variable domain (outside the CDR3, taken from reference TRBV2 and TRBJ2-3): EPEVTQTPSHQVTQMGQEVILRCVPISNHLYFYWYRQILGQKVEFLVSFYNNEISEKSEIFDDQFSVERPDGSNFTLKIRSTKLEDSAMYFCASPVAAPTTDTQYFGPGTRLTVL.

This rearrangement joins TRBV5-4 to TRBJ1-4, with 7 bases matching TRBD1. The J segment lost 8 bases and the V segment lost 6 bases, leaving 7 bases of the junction unmatched. Germline CDR1 is SGHNT and CDR2 is YYREEE (reference sequence). This CDR3 contains 13 residues. As DNA, the CDR3 is TGTGCCAGCAAAGGACAGGACGGGGAAAAACTGTTTTTT. It codes for CASKGQDGEKLFF.

In nucleotides, the CDR3 is TGTGCCAGTAGTACGAGGACAGGGGTCTACGAGCAGTACTTC. Translation: CASSTRTGVYEQYF. V gene TRBV19 combines with J gene TRBJ2-7, with 9 positions matching TRBD1. Losses at the gene ends were 4 bases for V and 3 bases for J; bases not matched to a gene: 4. Germline V gene sequence: CDR1 LNHDA, CDR2 SQIVND (reference sequence). CDR3 length equals 14 residues.

The chain joins TRBV30 to TRBJ1-2; TRBD1 might be the D (5 bases). Trimming cost V 5 bases and J 8 bases, with 12 bases left between them. The CDR3 contains 11 residues. Germline values: CDR1 GTSNPN, CDR2 SVGIG (reference sequence). DNA for the CDR3: TGTGCCTGGGACCAGGGTATCGGCTACACCTTC. Translating it yields CAWDQGIGYTF.

In this sample, this clone turned up a few times. The chain has TRBV9 and TRBJ1-1; D unclear. CDR1 is SGDLS, CDR2 YYNGEE, per germline. The CDR3 covers 15 residues. Trimming shortened V by 2 bases and J by 3 bases, and 14 bases separated the two germline ends. The CDR3: CASSVTTSGDTEAFF. CDR3 sequence (DNA): TGTGCCAGCAGCGTGACCACAAGCGGCGACACTGAAGCTTTCTTT.

In this sample, this clone turned up once. The J gene is TRBJ1-2, the V gene TRBV6-1, with TRBD1 matching over 8 bases. Germline CDR1 is MNHNS and CDR2 is SASEGT. The CDR3 consists of 14 residues. After removal of 4 bases from V and 4 bases from J, the junction contained 5 bases not matched to a gene. The chain's CDR3 is CASSVRQGTYGYTF. CDR3 DNA sequence: TGTGCCAGCAGTGTTCGACAGGGGACCTATGGCTACACCTTC.

This clone has a single count. The chain combines TRBV6-6 with TRBJ1-2; D is unresolved. Germline values: CDR1 MNHNY, CDR2 SVGAGI (reference sequence). Trimming shortened V by 9 bases and J by 4 bases, and 18 bases separated the two germline ends. The CDR3 spans 14 residues. The CDR3 coding sequence is TGTGCCAGTAACCGGGAGGGAATCGGCTATGGCTACACCTTC. Protein product: CASNREGIGYGYTF.

This clone was seen only once. V is TRBV6-1 and J is TRBJ2-3; 10 bases are a match to TRBD1. The CDR3 has 14 amino acids. Germline assignment: CDR1 MNHNS and CDR2 SASEGT. The junction had 7 bases not matched to a gene; V was cut back by 11 bases and J by 2 bases. The CDR3 region is CAGGDRGSTDTQYF. As DNA, the CDR3 is TGTGCCGGGGGGGACAGGGGATCCACAGATACGCAGTATTTT.

This clone occurred a few times. The chain carries TRBV27 and TRBJ1-2, with D possibly matching TRBD1 (5 bases). From germline, CDR1 is MNHEY and CDR2 SMNVEV (reference sequence). V lost 6 bases to trimming and J lost 8 bases, with 19 bases between them. The length of the CDR3 is 14 residues. CDR3 sequence reads: CASSRQYGLSGYTF. CDR3 nucleotide sequence: TGTGCCAGCAGCCGACAGTATGGTTTATCGGGCTACACCTTC.

The chain recombines TRBV19 with TRBJ1-1; maybe TRBD1 (5 bases). Trimming cost V 6 bases and J 5 bases, with 22 bases left between them. Germline V gene lookup returns CDR1 LNHDA and CDR2 SQIVND (reference sequence). CDR3 length: 16 amino acids. The CDR3 loop is CASSPTPGVGRTEAFF. CDR3 DNA: TGTGCCAGTAGCCCAACCCCGGGGGTCGGTCGGACTGAAGCTTTCTTT.

Comment on this clone: A junction end diverges from the germline sequence, so it may reflect a read error. The chain employs TRBV7-7 and TRBJ2-1; D not resolved. The CDR3 has 14 amino acids. CDR1 and CDR2 (germline): SSHAT, FNYEAQ (reference sequence). The CDR3 is CASSHHQFDNEQFF. The DNA for the CDR3 is TGTGCTAGCAGCCATCACCAGTTTGACAATGAGCAGTTCTTC.

V usage is TRBV18 and J usage is TRBJ2-7; the D gene is possibly TRBD1 (5 bases). Germline CDR1 and CDR2: KGHSH and LQKENI. V gave up 3 bases and J gave up 6 bases, with 18 bases separating them. The CDR3 consists of 15 residues. CDR3 bases: TGTGCCAGCTCACCGGGGCAACAGATCCAGACCGAGCAGTACTTC. This codes for CASSPGQQIQTEQYF.

The V gene is TRBV30, the J gene TRBJ1-5; possibly TRBD1 for D (6 bases). In germline, CDR1 is GTSNPN, CDR2 SVGIG (reference sequence). With 0 bases removed from V and 9 bases from J, the gap between germline ends came to 21 bases. This CDR3 is built from 16 residues. The CDR3 sequence: CAWSVTSMGGQWPQHF. DNA of the CDR3: TGTGCCTGGAGTGTTACCTCTATGGGGGGGCAGTGGCCCCAGCATTTT. The variable domain in full, with the rest retrieved from reference TRBV30 and TRBJ1-5, is SQTIHQWPATLVQPVGSPLSLECTVEGTSNPNLYWYRQAAGRGLQLLFYSVGIGQISSEVPQNLSASRPQDRQFILSSKKLLLSDSGFYLCAWSVTSMGGQWPQHFGDGTRLSIL.

The chain uses TRBV9 and TRBJ2-2, with TRBD2 matching over 7 bases. Germline values: CDR1 SGDLS, CDR2 YYNGEE. This CDR3 spans 17 amino acids. J lost 2 bases, V lost 0 bases, and 7 bases had no gene match. The CDR3 region is CASSVVPASGNTGELFF. For the CDR3, the DNA is TGTGCCAGCAGCGTAGTCCCAGCTAGCGGCAACACCGGGGAGCTGTTTTTT.

The gene calls are TRBV5-1 and TRBJ1-2; 10 nucleotides match TRBD1. The CDR3 is 15 amino acids. The V gene's germline CDR1 is SGHRS and CDR2 YFSETQ. The ends lost 4 bases at V and 6 bases at J; junction bases unmatched: 9. The CDR3 loop reads CASSPRTGGGDGYTF. For the CDR3, the DNA is TGCGCCAGCAGCCCCCGGACAGGGGGTGGGGATGGCTACACCTTC.

J is TRBJ1-5 and V is TRBV7-8; 9 positions agree with TRBD1. The J segment lost 7 bases and the V segment lost 2 bases, leaving 6 bases of the junction unmatched. Per the germline V gene, CDR1 is SGHVS and CDR2 is FQNEAQ. The CDR3 covers 15 residues. CDR3 protein: CASSLLRQGVQPQHF. The CDR3 DNA reads as TGTGCCAGCAGCTTATTACGACAGGGGGTCCAGCCCCAGCATTTT.

The gene calls are TRBV15 and TRBJ2-7; no reliable D call. The V gene's germline CDR1 is LNHNV and CDR2 YYDKDF (reference sequence). Trimming left V 0 bases short and J 10 bases short, with 13 bases between. The CDR3 consists of 13 residues. As DNA, the CDR3 is TGTGCCACCAGCAGAGATCCGTTCGAGAGTCAGTACTTC. Amino acids: CATSRDPFESQYF.

The chain employs TRBV9 and TRBJ2-7, with 7 bases fitting TRBD2. Germline V gene data show CDR1 as SGDLS and CDR2 as YYNGEE. The V segment lost 2 bases and the J segment 2 bases; nucleotides outside the gene matches: 4. The CDR3 runs to 14 residues. CDR3 DNA: TGTGCCAGCAGCGTCGGGGGGAAAACCTACGAGCAGTACTTC. Translating it yields CASSVGGKTYEQYF.

V usage is TRBV7-3 and J usage is TRBJ2-1, with 9 bases aligning to TRBD1. With V trimmed by 3 bases and J by 7 bases, 10 bases remained unmatched. This CDR3 has 16 residues. Germline V gives CDR1 SGHTA, CDR2 FQGTGA. The CDR3: CASSFQGTGIKNEQFF. The CDR3 DNA reads TGTGCCAGCAGCTTTCAGGGGACAGGGATAAAGAATGAGCAGTTCTTC.

J is TRBJ2-7 and V is TRBV5-1, with 7 bases fitting TRBD1. In germline, CDR1 is SGHRS, CDR2 YFSETQ. V lost 5 bases, J lost 2 bases, and 7 bases stayed unmatched. The CDR3 sequence is 14 residues long. CDR3 sequence reads: CASRHRGAAYEQYF. The CDR3 region has the DNA TGCGCCAGCAGACACAGGGGTGCCGCCTACGAGCAGTACTTC.

This clone was picked up a small number of times. One end of the junction varies from germline; a read error may be responsible. The rearrangement links TRBV7-7 to TRBJ2-1; TRBD1 aligns across 7 bases. Germline values: CDR1 SSHAT, CDR2 FNYEAQ (reference sequence). The CDR3 extends over 13 amino acids. CDR3 sequence: CASSRDRVNEQFF. CDR3 sequence (DNA): TGTGCTAGCAGCCGAGACAGGGTCAATGAGCAGTTCTTC.

The CDR3 region has the DNA TGTGCCAGCAGCCCGGGACAGGCTAACTACGAGCAGTACTTC. Its protein product is CASSPGQANYEQYF. The chain combines TRBV5-4 with TRBJ2-7; the match to TRBD1 covers 8 bases. The CDR3 is made up of 14 amino acids. The J segment lost 3 bases and the V segment lost 4 bases, leaving 6 bases of the junction unmatched. Germline lookup yields CDR1 SGHNT and CDR2 YYREEE (reference sequence).

This clone was seen more than once but under ten times. This chain joins TRBV6-6 and TRBJ2-7, with TRBD1 as a possible D gene (6 bases). Trimming cost V 5 bases and J 2 bases, with 10 bases left between them. The CDR3 runs to 13 residues. Germline-derived CDR1 and CDR2 are MNHNY and SVGAGI (reference sequence). The CDR3 here is CASSPDSPYEQYF. The CDR3 nucleotides are TGTGCCAGCAGTCCGGACAGCCCCTACGAGCAGTACTTC.

V usage is TRBV7-8 and J usage is TRBJ1-1; the D gene is possibly TRBD1 (6 bases). The CDR3 extends over 16 amino acids. V was pared by 3 bases and J by 0 bases, with 14 bases between. Germline CDR1 and CDR2: SGHVS and FQNEAQ. The CDR3: CASSLETHRVNTEAFF. The DNA for the CDR3 is TGTGCCAGCAGCTTGGAGACACACAGGGTGAACACTGAAGCTTTCTTT. Looking up the rest from reference TRBV7-8 and TRBJ1-1 gives the full variable domain: GAGVSQSPRYKVAKRGQDVALRCDPISGHVSLFWYQQALGQGPEFLTYFQNEAQLDKSGLPSDRFFAERPEGSVSTLKIQRTQQEDSAVYLCASSLETHRVNTEAFFGQGTRLTVV.

This clone has only a few counts. The chain carries TRBV5-6 and TRBJ1-3; D unclear. The CDR3 extends over 14 amino acids. Trimming stripped 1 base from V and 2 bases from J, with 7 bases between. Germline CDR1 and CDR2: SGHDT and YYEEEE. Here the CDR3 DNA reads TGTGCCAGCAGCTTGAGGCAGGCTGGAAACACCATATATTTT. Amino acid sequence: CASSLRQAGNTIYF. Combining the CDR3 with reference TRBV5-6 and TRBJ1-3 gives the whole variable domain DAGVTQSPTHLIKTRGQQVTLRCSPKSGHDTVSWYQQALGQGPQFIFQYYEEEERQRGNFPDRFSGHQFPNYSSELNVNALLLGDSALYLCASSLRQAGNTIYFGEGSWLTVV.

The J gene is TRBJ1-1, the V gene TRBV27; D gene ambiguous. This CDR3 spans 13 amino acids. The V and J ends lost 0 bases and 6 bases respectively, with 8 bases between them. Germline V CDR1 and CDR2: MNHEY, SMNVEV (reference sequence). Written as DNA, the CDR3 is TGTGCCAGCAGTTTATCGAACGGGGCTGAAGCTTTCTTT. Encoded protein: CASSLSNGAEAFF.

The J gene is TRBJ2-3, the V gene TRBV5-5; 9 nucleotides match TRBD1. The CDR3 sequence is 16 residues long. The trim removed 0 bases at V and 2 bases at J, leaving 4 bases unmatched. From germline, CDR1 is SGHKS and CDR2 YYEKEE (reference sequence). The DNA of the CDR3 is TGTGCCAGCAGCTTGGAAAGGACAGGGGTCACAGATACGCAGTATTTT. Protein: CASSLERTGVTDTQYF.

This clone was seen only a few times. V usage is TRBV7-3 and J usage is TRBJ2-2; D is unresolved. The ends were cut back, 5 bases at V and 2 bases at J, with 6 bases in the middle. Germline values: CDR1 SGHTA, CDR2 FQGTGA. This CDR3 comprises 13 residues. The CDR3 DNA is TGTGCCAGCAGCGCACAAAACACCGGGGAGCTGTTTTTT. Its translation is CASSAQNTGELFF.